Sequencing of this T cell receptor (beta chain) was carried out in a study of cytomegalovirus exposure and HLA in healthy donors. PCR used 60 Vbeta primers and 13 Jbeta primers. Clones were sequenced by immunoSEQ multiplex PCR, and TCRdb holds only the in-frame ones, with some missing. This listing includes about 200,000 clones. Trimming removed 7 bases at V and 2 bases at J, with 11 bases between. The CDR3 consists of 13 residues. Germline V gene data show CDR1 as LNHDA and CDR2 as SQIVND (reference sequence). Source material: PBMCs. This clonotype originated in a girl between 2 and 10 years old in good health and CMV-seropositive. The rearrangement uses TRBV19 and TRBJ1-2; D gene ambiguous. For the CDR3, the DNA is TGTGCCAGTACAAATACAGTAAACTATGGCTACACCTTC. It codes for CASTNTVNYGYTF.